The 20 T cell receptor beta chains in this list originate from one sample, sequenced in a study of cytomegalovirus exposure and HLA in healthy donors. 13 Jbeta primers and 60 Vbeta primers were used for the PCR. TCRdb's copy holds only in-frame clones and misses some; the assay was immunoSEQ multiplex PCR. Here the sample spans around 84,000 clones, around 77% being singletons. Sequencing input: PBMCs. These receptors came from a man aged 45-65 years in good health and CMV-seronegative.

CDR3 amino acids: CASSSPDRGEYGYTF. CDR3 nucleotides: TGTGCCAGTAGTTCCCCGGACAGGGGGGAATATGGCTACACCTTC. The chain uses TRBV19 and TRBJ1-2, with TRBD1 matching over 10 bases. Trimming removed 5 bases from V and 5 bases from J; junction bases left unmatched: 8. The CDR3 has 15 residues. The V gene's germline CDR1 is LNHDA and CDR2 SQIVND (reference sequence). Based on the CDR3 plus reference TRBV19 and TRBJ1-2, the full variable domain is DGGITQSPKYLFRKEGQNVTLSCEQNLNHDAMYWYRQDPGQGLRLIYYSQIVNDFQKGDIAEGYSVSREKKESFPLTVTSAQKNPTAFYLCASSSPDRGEYGYTFGSGTRLTVV.

The chain recombines TRBV19 with TRBJ1-2; the match to TRBD1 covers 11 bases. The V and J ends lost 5 bases and 4 bases, in that order; junction bases with no gene match: 9. Germline assignment: CDR1 LNHDA and CDR2 SQIVND (reference sequence). The CDR3 is 16 residues long. The CDR3 loop reads CASSRDRGFGGYGYTF. The CDR3 DNA follows: TGTGCCAGTAGTCGGGACAGGGGGTTTGGGGGCTATGGCTACACCTTC.

V gene TRBV29-1 combines with J gene TRBJ2-7, with TRBD1 matching over 11 bases. V dropped 4 bases and J dropped 7; count of bases not matched to a gene: 6. The CDR3 contains 13 residues. Germline CDR1 reads SQVTM; CDR2 reads ANQGSEA. CDR3 in amino acids: CSVGTGGAREQYF. CDR3 coding DNA: TGCAGCGTTGGGACAGGGGGCGCGAGGGAGCAGTACTTC.

This clone was observed a few times. This rearrangement joins TRBV27 to TRBJ1-3, with unresolved D. CDR3 length: 17 amino acids. Looked up from germline, CDR1 is MNHEY and CDR2 is SMNVEV (reference sequence). Trimming took off 5 bases at V and 3 bases at J, with 20 bases between the two ends. The CDR3 sequence is CASSRSGTSAGGNTIYF. The CDR3 bases are TGTGCCAGCAGTCGAAGTGGAACATCGGCGGGTGGAAACACCATATATTTT.

V is TRBV2 and J is TRBJ2-5; 7 nucleotides line up with TRBD2. Germline V gives CDR1 SNHLY, CDR2 FYNNEI. Trimming took 6 bases from V and 4 from J; bases not matched to a gene: 8. There are 14 residues in the CDR3. The CDR3 reads CASSGFREGETQYF. DNA of the CDR3: TGTGCCAGCAGCGGGTTTAGGGAGGGAGAGACCCAGTACTTC.

This sequence joins TRBV6-5 and TRBJ1-3; maybe TRBD1 (6 bases). Germline assignment: CDR1 MNHEY and CDR2 SVGAGI. The CDR3 runs 16 residues. The germline V and J ends were trimmed by 0 bases and 4 bases, with 13 bases remaining between them. Here the CDR3 reads CASSYSRGKSGNTIYF. In DNA, the CDR3 is TGTGCCAGCAGTTACTCTAGGGGGAAGAGCGGAAACACCATATATTTT.

This sequence joins TRBV10-2 and TRBJ1-5; 7 nucleotides agree with TRBD1. The CDR3 has 15 residues. Germline CDR1 reads WSHSY; CDR2 reads SAAADI. J was trimmed by 3 bases and V by 6 bases; bases with no gene match: 8. The CDR3 DNA is TGCGCCAGCAGCCTGAATACAGGGGCCAATCAGCCCCAGCATTTT. Residues: CASSLNTGANQPQHF.

The chain combines TRBV6-1 with TRBJ2-2, with D possibly being TRBD2 (5 bases). Germline lookup yields CDR1 MNHNS and CDR2 SASEGT. The CDR3 runs to 14 residues. Trimming pared 4 bases from V and 3 bases from J, leaving 9 bases between. CDR3 sequence (DNA): TGTGCCAGCAGTGCACTAGATCACACCGGGGAGCTGTTTTTT. Amino acid sequence: CASSALDHTGELFF.

The gene calls are TRBV28 and TRBJ2-1, with 12 bases fitting TRBD2. The CDR3 runs to 18 residues. V lost 4 bases, J lost 7 bases, and 14 bases stayed unmatched. Germline values: CDR1 MDHEN, CDR2 SYDVKM. CDR3 residues: CASSSSGGAGPFVNEQFF. Here the CDR3 DNA reads TGTGCCAGCAGTTCTAGCGGGGGGGCCGGTCCTTTCGTTAATGAGCAGTTCTTC.

The chain links TRBV6-5 to TRBJ2-7, with D unclear. Germline CDR1 is MNHEY and CDR2 is SVGAGI. This CDR3 spans 15 amino acids. V dropped 2 bases and J dropped 0 bases, with 11 bases sitting between them. CDR3 nucleotides: TGTGCCAGCAGTTACGCAGCGTCATCCTCCTACGAGCAGTACTTC. Its protein product is CASSYAASSSYEQYF.

The rearrangement uses TRBV5-1 and TRBJ2-1, with TRBD1 matching over 7 bases. This CDR3 contains 14 residues. After removal of 3 bases from V and 4 bases from J, the junction contained 4 bases not matched to a gene. The germline V gene encodes CDR1 SGHRS and CDR2 YFSETQ. The CDR3 is CASSSPTGYNEQFF. The CDR3 DNA reads TGCGCCAGCAGCTCACCGACAGGGTACAATGAGCAGTTCTTC. Together with reference TRBV5-1 and TRBJ2-1, the CDR3 gives the full variable domain: KAGVTQTPRYLIKTRGQQVTLSCSPISGHRSVSWYQQTPGQGLQFLFEYFSETQRNKGNFPGRFSGRQFSNSRSEMNVSTLELGDSALYLCASSSPTGYNEQFFGPGTRLTVL.

The chain couples TRBV27 to TRBJ1-6; no reliable D call. Deletions cut 9 bases from V and 8 bases from J, with 17 bases between. From germline, CDR1 is MNHEY and CDR2 SMNVEV (reference sequence). The CDR3 spans 14 residues. The CDR3 spells CASRPPRRDSPLHF. The CDR3 DNA reads TGTGCCAGTCGTCCCCCCAGGAGGGATTCACCCCTCCACTTT.

The V call is TRBV5-4, the J call TRBJ2-3; a possible D gene is TRBD2 (6 bases). CDR1 and CDR2 from the germline V gene are SGHNT and YYREEE (reference sequence). The CDR3 spans 15 residues. Trimming removed 0 bases at V and 7 bases at J, with 15 bases between. Written as DNA, the CDR3 is TGTGCCAGCAGCTTGGCGGGCTTAGGCGGGAATACGCAGTATTTT. Its translation: CASSLAGLGGNTQYF.

The chain employs TRBV5-1 and TRBJ2-2, with 7 bases identical to TRBD2. The CDR3 extends over 14 amino acids. The germline CDR1 and CDR2 sequences are SGHRS and YFSETQ. Trimming at V came to 4 bases and at J to 8 bases, leaving 8 bases not matched to a gene. The CDR3 region is CASSQAGVDGELFF. CDR3 bases: TGCGCCAGCAGCCAGGCGGGGGTTGATGGGGAGCTGTTTTTT.

V usage is TRBV5-1 and J usage is TRBJ1-4; D remains ambiguous. Germline V lookup: CDR1 SGHRS, CDR2 YFSETQ. The CDR3 runs 16 residues. The V end lost 0 bases, the J end lost 0 bases, and 9 bases lay between the germline ends. Here the CDR3 DNA reads TGCGCCAGCAGCTTGGGGACTCTCACAACTAATGAAAAACTGTTTTTT. Protein: CASSLGTLTTNEKLFF.

This sequence joins TRBV19 and TRBJ2-5, with TRBD1 matching over 8 bases. Trimming removed 3 bases from V and 4 bases from J; junction bases left unmatched: 10. Germline V gene sequence: CDR1 LNHDA, CDR2 SQIVND (reference sequence). The CDR3 runs 16 residues. The CDR3 loop is CASSIRFGQGAETQYF. CDR3 sequence (DNA): TGTGCCAGTAGTATTCGGTTCGGCCAGGGGGCAGAGACCCAGTACTTC.

V gene TRBV5-4 combines with J gene TRBJ2-1, with D perhaps matching TRBD2 (6 bases). The CDR3 contains 15 residues. V lost 3 bases to trimming and J lost 4 bases, with 14 bases between them. Germline CDR1 reads SGHNT; CDR2 reads YYREEE (reference sequence). The CDR3 nucleotides read TGTGCCAGCAGCTCCAAAATAGCGGAATACAATGAGCAGTTCTTC. The encoded protein is CASSSKIAEYNEQFF.

The DNA of the CDR3 is TGTGCCAGCAGTTTCTCTGGACAGACGCTAATCTATGGCTACACCTTC. Its translation: CASSFSGQTLIYGYTF. The chain uses TRBV6-6 and TRBJ1-2; possibly TRBD1 for D (6 bases). Between the trimmed V and J ends, which lost 4 bases and 4 bases, there was a span of 19 bases. Germline V gives CDR1 MNHNY, CDR2 SVGAGI (reference sequence). CDR3 length equals 16 residues.

J is TRBJ1-5 and V is TRBV27; D is perhaps TRBD1 (5 bases). CDR1 and CDR2 from the germline V gene are MNHEY and SMNVEV (reference sequence). V was trimmed by 5 bases and J by 10 bases, leaving 12 bases between them. There are 12 residues in the CDR3. The DNA of the CDR3 is TGTGCCAGCAGTAAAGGGGCCGGCCCCCAGCATTTT. Its protein product is CASSKGAGPQHF.

The CDR3 nucleotides read TGTGCCAGCAGCGTAGCTAGCCAGCGGGGGGCTGGCACAGATACGCAGTATTTT. This codes for CASSVASQRGAGTDTQYF. This rearrangement joins TRBV9 to TRBJ2-3, with TRBD2 identical over 9 bases. Germline loops: CDR1 SGDLS, CDR2 YYNGEE. The CDR3 is made up of 18 amino acids. V was clipped by 0 bases and J by 1 base; unmatched bases: 9.